The 9 T cell receptor beta chains presented below share a single source sample, sequenced in a study of cytomegalovirus exposure and HLA in healthy donors. This PCR relied on a set of 60 Vbeta primers and 13 Jbeta primers. Assay used: immunoSEQ multiplex PCR; TCRdb lists only in-frame clones, some missing. This table has under 200,000 clones, 60% to 75% appearing once. The specimen sequenced was PBMCs. The receptor source for this set is a woman between 50 and 59 years old in good health and CMV-seropositive.

The V gene is TRBV7-9, the J gene TRBJ1-2; TRBD1 agrees at 8 bases. The CDR3 is made up of 17 amino acids. With 4 bases clipped from V and 4 bases from J, the junction kept 14 bases outside the gene matches. Germline V lookup: CDR1 SEHNR, CDR2 FQNEAQ (reference sequence). The CDR3 DNA follows: TGTGCCAGCAGCTACTTAGTGGACAGGGTCTCTAGCTATGGCTACACCTTC. It translates to CASSYLVDRVSSYGYTF.

The CDR3 bases are TGCGCCAGCAGCCCATCCGGGGATGAAAAACTGTTTTTT. Protein product: CASSPSGDEKLFF. The chain has TRBV5-1 and TRBJ1-4; D gene unclear. V lost 4 bases, J lost 6 bases, and 10 bases lay in between. The CDR3 consists of 13 residues. Germline V CDR1 and CDR2: SGHRS, YFSETQ.

V gene TRBV11-2 combines with J gene TRBJ2-1; TRBD1 aligns across 8 bases. CDR1 SGHAT and CDR2 FQNNGV come from the germline V gene. The CDR3 is 13 amino acids. Trimming at V came to 6 bases and at J to 5 bases, leaving 3 bases not matched to a gene. The CDR3 DNA reads TGTGCCAGCAGTGGACAGGGACACAATGAGCAGTTCTTC. Translation gives CASSGQGHNEQFF.

DNA for the CDR3: TGTGCCATCAGCCCCTTGGGGGGGAGCACAGATACGCAGTATTTT. Its translation: CAISPLGGSTDTQYF. The rearrangement joins TRBV10-3 to TRBJ2-3, with 7 bases that match TRBD2. Germline lookup yields CDR1 ENHRY and CDR2 SYGVKD. This CDR3 comprises 15 residues. With 6 bases clipped from V and 0 bases from J, the junction kept 6 bases outside the gene matches.

This chain connects TRBV7-9 to TRBJ1-2; tentatively, D is TRBD1 (5 bases). This CDR3 region has 13 residues. The V gene lost 2 bases and the J gene lost 6 bases, with 10 bases spanning the gap. The germline V gene encodes CDR1 SEHNR and CDR2 FQNEAQ (reference sequence). The CDR3 DNA reads TGTGCCAGCAGCTTAAGACAGTACCATGGCTACACCTTC. Encoded protein: CASSLRQYHGYTF. Filled out from reference TRBV7-9 and TRBJ1-2, the complete variable domain reads DTGVSQNPRHKITKRGQNVTFRCDPISEHNRLYWYRQTLGQGPEFLTYFQNEAQLEKSRLLSDRFSAERPKGSFSTLEIQRTEQGDSAMYLCASSLRQYHGYTFGSGTRLTVV.

The V call is TRBV5-5, the J call TRBJ2-1; weak D call: TRBD2 (5 bases). The CDR3 extends over 15 amino acids. Per the germline V gene, CDR1 is SGHKS and CDR2 is YYEKEE (reference sequence). V shed 0 bases and J shed 9 bases, with 16 bases lying between them. The CDR3, as DNA: TGTGCCAGCAGCTTGGCCTCCACTAGTGGTACTGAGCAGTTCTTC. Residues: CASSLASTSGTEQFF.

V usage is TRBV21-1 and J usage is TRBJ2-2; TRBD2, the table's D call, lacks a check against the DNA. TRBV21-1 is a pseudogene locus. The CDR3 has 19 amino acids. CDR3 bases: TGTGCCAGCAGCAAAGGGGGAAATACTAGCGGGGGGGCGGTCGGGGAGCTGTTTTTT. It specifies CASSKGGNTSGGAVGELFF.

This sequence joins TRBV4-1 and TRBJ1-4, with a weak D call TRBD1 (6 bases). Germline CDR1 reads MGHRA; CDR2 reads YSYEKL. V was cut by 4 bases and J by 9 bases, with 24 bases left in between. The CDR3 runs to 17 residues. The CDR3 DNA reads TGCGCCAGCAGCCCAGAAAATGTGGGGACAAAGACCCAAAAACTGTTTTTT. This encodes CASSPENVGTKTQKLFF.

This clone has just a few counts. The chain has TRBV30 and TRBJ1-1; 7 positions match TRBD1. The CDR3 has 14 residues. The germline gives CDR1 GTSNPN, CDR2 SVGIG (reference sequence). With V trimmed by 2 bases and J by 8 bases, 11 bases remained unmatched. The CDR3 DNA is TGTGCCTGGAGTTCTCTTGGGACAGTGAGCGAAGCTTTCTTT. Translated: CAWSSLGTVSEAFF.